Shown below are 16 T cell receptor beta chains from a single sample sequenced in a study of lymphopenia after photon versus proton radiotherapy. Repertoires were generated with immunoSEQ multiplex PCR, while TCRdb's copy carries only in-frame clones and drops some. The table records about 22,000 clones, over 90% of them present only once. The sample consisted of peripheral blood, taken from a patient treated with proton-based radiotherapy. The receptor set was obtained from a woman in her 70s with pancreatic cancer. Some clones in this sample may be carry-over from other donors' samples.

CDR3 nucleotide sequence: TGTGCCAGCAGTGAACTCGACAGGGTGTTACATTTT. Amino acid sequence: CASSELDRVLHF. V is TRBV6-1 and J is TRBJ1-5; 7 bases map to TRBD1. Germline CDR1 reads MNHNS; CDR2 reads SASEGT. The CDR3 is 12 amino acids. J lost 16 bases, V lost 2 bases, and 8 bases had no gene match.

V and J are TRBV9 and TRBJ2-1, with 12 bases that match TRBD2. Germline assignment: CDR1 SGDLS and CDR2 YYNGEE. The CDR3 is 13 residues long. V dropped 2 bases and J dropped 9; count of bases not matched to a gene: 0. The CDR3 nucleotides read TGTGCCAGCAGCGTGACTAGCGGGAGTGAGCAGTTCTTC. Amino acid sequence: CASSVTSGSEQFF.

The gene calls are TRBV9 and TRBJ2-1; TRBD2 matches at 9 bases. Germline V gene lookup returns CDR1 SGDLS and CDR2 YYNGEE. V dropped 4 bases and J dropped 8; count of bases not matched to a gene: 10. The CDR3 is 15 residues long. The CDR3 bases are TGTGCCAGCAGCCCTGAAGGGACTAGCAGTGATGAGCAGTTCTTC. This sequence encodes CASSPEGTSSDEQFF. The whole variable domain, filled in from reference TRBV9 and TRBJ2-1, reads DSGVTQTPKHLITATGQRVTLRCSPRSGDLSVYWYQQSLDQGLQFLIQYYNGEERAKGNILERFSAQQFPDLHSELNLSSLELGDSALYFCASSPEGTSSDEQFFGPGTRLTVL.

The rearrangement uses TRBV2 and TRBJ2-5; TRBD2 aligns across 7 bases. Trimming cost V 7 bases and J 5 bases; bases outside gene matches: 13. Looked up from germline, CDR1 is SNHLY and CDR2 is FYNNEI. The CDR3 extends over 15 amino acids. CDR3 coding DNA: TGTGCCAGCACCATCACCCGGGGGGTGGGGGAGACCCAGTACTTC. The encoded protein is CASTITRGVGETQYF.

The chain couples TRBV6-1 to TRBJ1-1; 10 nucleotides line up with TRBD1. The V segment lost 2 bases and the J segment 0 bases; nucleotides outside the gene matches: 3. The CDR3 has 16 residues. Germline-derived CDR1 and CDR2 are MNHNS and SASEGT. CDR3 sequence (DNA): TGTGCCAGCAGTGAACGACAGGGGGCCATGAACACTGAAGCTTTCTTT. It encodes CASSERQGAMNTEAFF.

V and J are TRBV5-1 and TRBJ2-5, with 8 bases that match TRBD1. V shed 0 bases and J 4 bases; nucleotides not matched to a gene: 5. This CDR3 is 15 amino acids long. Germline CDR1 is SGHRS and CDR2 is YFSETQ. Here the CDR3 reads CASSLVGQGGETQYF. CDR3 DNA sequence: TGCGCCAGCAGCTTGGTCGGACAGGGAGGAGAGACCCAGTACTTC. The full variable domain, its missing parts supplied by reference TRBV5-1 and TRBJ2-5, is KAGVTQTPRYLIKTRGQQVTLSCSPISGHRSVSWYQQTPGQGLQFLFEYFSETQRNKGNFPGRFSGRQFSNSRSEMNVSTLELGDSALYLCASSLVGQGGETQYFGPGTRLLVL.

The gene calls are TRBV9 and TRBJ2-3; D uncertain. Germline lookup yields CDR1 SGDLS and CDR2 YYNGEE. The CDR3 has 14 amino acids. The germline V and J ends were trimmed by 2 bases and 2 bases, with 9 bases remaining between them. Here the CDR3 DNA reads TGTGCCAGCAGCGTGACTTCACACACAGATACGCAGTATTTT. This codes for CASSVTSHTDTQYF.

This clone was detected once. The J gene is TRBJ2-2, the V gene TRBV7-8; D remains ambiguous. Germline CDR1 reads SGHVS; CDR2 reads FQNEAQ. The CDR3 totals 14 residues. V was pared by 3 bases and J by 5 bases, with 10 bases between. CDR3 bases: TGTGCCAGCAGCTTTGCTAGGGTGACCGGGGAGCTGTTTTTT. It translates to CASSFARVTGELFF.

The chain combines TRBV9 with TRBJ2-1, with D perhaps TRBD2 (7 bases). The CDR3 contains 17 residues. CDR1 and CDR2 from the germline V gene are SGDLS and YYNGEE. Trimming removed 4 bases from V and 2 bases from J, with 19 bases in between. The CDR3 DNA is TGTGCCAGCAGCCCGAGGGGGGCTAGCGGACCCTACAATGAGCAGTTCTTC. The encoded protein is CASSPRGASGPYNEQFF.

The CDR3 bases are TGTGCCAGCAGCAAGACAGGGTATGAGCAGTTCTTC. Its translation: CASSKTGYEQFF. The chain couples TRBV5-4 to TRBJ2-1, with TRBD1 identical over 7 bases. Losses at the gene ends were 4 bases for V and 8 bases for J; bases not matched to a gene: 3. The CDR3 is 12 amino acids. Per the germline V gene, CDR1 is SGHNT and CDR2 is YYREEE (reference sequence).

This sequence joins TRBV7-2 and TRBJ2-3; TRBD2 agrees at 8 bases. Germline V gene lookup returns CDR1 SGHTA and CDR2 FQGNSA. The CDR3 runs to 15 residues. With 4 bases clipped from V and 4 bases from J, the junction kept 7 bases outside the gene matches. The CDR3 DNA sequence: TGTGCCAGCAGCTCTGGCGGGAGGCCCGCAGATACGCAGTATTTT. Translation gives CASSSGGRPADTQYF.

The chain is built from TRBV10-3 and TRBJ2-1; 13 bases match TRBD2. CDR3 length: 16 amino acids. Germline V gene lookup returns CDR1 ENHRY and CDR2 SYGVKD. With V trimmed by 10 bases and J by 9 bases, 15 bases remained unmatched. CDR3 DNA sequence: TGTGCCACCGGACTAGCGGGAGCTCGACGTTTGAGTGAGCAGTTCTTC. This gives the protein CATGLAGARRLSEQFF.

The rearrangement joins TRBV5-1 to TRBJ2-7; possible D gene TRBD2, 6 bases. V lost 6 bases to trimming and J lost 5 bases, with 15 bases between them. CDR1 is SGHRS and CDR2 is YFSETQ in the germline V gene. The CDR3 is made up of 13 amino acids. CDR3 protein: CASTKGGSDEQYF. CDR3 in DNA: TGCGCCAGCACAAAAGGAGGGTCGGACGAGCAGTACTTC.

The chain recombines TRBV19 with TRBJ2-5; D may match TRBD1 or TRBD2 (5 bases each). The assigned J gene may be wrong: the sequence end matches TRBJ2-7 better. The CDR3 contains 16 residues. CDR1 LNHDA and CDR2 SQIVND come from the germline V gene (reference sequence). The chain's CDR3 is CASSDRSGKQSYEQYF. As DNA, the CDR3 is TGTGCCAGTAGTGACAGAAGCGGTAAACAAAGCTACGAGCAGTACTTC.

The V and J genes are TRBV7-8 and TRBJ2-1; 7 bases fit TRBD2. The germline CDR1 and CDR2 sequences are SGHVS and FQNEAQ. The CDR3 is made up of 15 amino acids. The junction had 6 bases not matched to a gene; V was cut back by 1 base and J by 6 bases. The CDR3 nucleotides are TGTGCCAGCAGCTTAGGGACGGGAGGCTCCAATGAGCAGTTCTTC. Residues: CASSLGTGGSNEQFF. The full variable domain, with the rest looked up from reference TRBV7-8 and TRBJ2-1, is GAGVSQSPRYKVAKRGQDVALRCDPISGHVSLFWYQQALGQGPEFLTYFQNEAQLDKSGLPSDRFFAERPEGSVSTLKIQRTQQEDSAVYLCASSLGTGGSNEQFFGPGTRLTVL.

The gene calls are TRBV4-1 and TRBJ1-2, with D hard to call. The germline V and J ends were trimmed by 0 bases and 6 bases, with 11 bases remaining between them. The length of the CDR3 is 14 residues. The germline V gene encodes CDR1 MGHRA and CDR2 YSYEKL. In nucleotides, the CDR3 is TGCGCCAGCAGCCAAGATAGGGTCCGCGATGGCTACACCTTC. Encoded protein: CASSQDRVRDGYTF.